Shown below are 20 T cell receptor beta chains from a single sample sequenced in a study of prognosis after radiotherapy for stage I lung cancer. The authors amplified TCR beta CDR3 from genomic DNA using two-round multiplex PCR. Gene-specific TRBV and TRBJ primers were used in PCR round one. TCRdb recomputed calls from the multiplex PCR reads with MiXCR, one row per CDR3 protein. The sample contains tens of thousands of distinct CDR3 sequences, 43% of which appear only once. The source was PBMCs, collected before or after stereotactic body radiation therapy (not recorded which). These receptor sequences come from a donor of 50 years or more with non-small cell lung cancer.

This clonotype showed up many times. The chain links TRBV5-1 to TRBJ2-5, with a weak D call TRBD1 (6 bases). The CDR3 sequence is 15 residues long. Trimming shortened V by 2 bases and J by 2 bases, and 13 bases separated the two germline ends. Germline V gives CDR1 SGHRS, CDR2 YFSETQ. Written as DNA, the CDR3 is TGCGCCAGCAGCTTTACAGGGAAGCTACAAGAGACCCAGTACTTC. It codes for CASSFTGKLQETQYF.

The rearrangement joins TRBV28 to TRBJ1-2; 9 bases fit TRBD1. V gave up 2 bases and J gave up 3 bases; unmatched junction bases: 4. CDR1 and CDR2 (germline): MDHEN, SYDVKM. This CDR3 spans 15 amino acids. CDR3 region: CASSLGWTGDYGYTF. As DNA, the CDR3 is TGTGCCAGCAGTTTAGGGTGGACAGGGGACTATGGCTACACCTTC.

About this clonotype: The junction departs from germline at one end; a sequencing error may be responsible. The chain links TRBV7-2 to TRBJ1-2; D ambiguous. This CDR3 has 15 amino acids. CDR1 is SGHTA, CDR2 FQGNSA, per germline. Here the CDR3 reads CASSVGRGRNYVYTF. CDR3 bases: TGTGCCAGCAGTGTAGGGCGGGGTCGTAACTATGTCTACACCTTC.

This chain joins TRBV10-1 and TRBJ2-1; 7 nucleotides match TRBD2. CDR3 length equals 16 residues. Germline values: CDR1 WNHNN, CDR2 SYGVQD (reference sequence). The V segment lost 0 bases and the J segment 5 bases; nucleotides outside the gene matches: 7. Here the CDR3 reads CASSESTGGLNNEQFF. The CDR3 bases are TGCGCCAGCAGTGAGTCGACGGGAGGACTCAACAATGAGCAGTTCTTC.

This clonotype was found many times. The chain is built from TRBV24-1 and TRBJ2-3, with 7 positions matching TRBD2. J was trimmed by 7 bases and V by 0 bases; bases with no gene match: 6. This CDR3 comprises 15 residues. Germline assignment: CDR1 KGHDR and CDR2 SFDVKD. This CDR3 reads CATSDLGTTSYTQYF. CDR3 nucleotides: TGTGCCACCAGTGATTTGGGGACTACCTCTTATACGCAGTATTTT.

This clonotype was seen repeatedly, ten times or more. The CDR3 DNA is TGCAGTGCTAGAGATGGGGGTGGGGGGGGCAACTACAATGAGCAGTTCTTC. Its translation: CSARDGGGGGNYNEQFF. This chain joins TRBV20-1 and TRBJ2-1; weak D call: TRBD2 (7 bases). The CDR3 contains 17 residues. Germline loops: CDR1 DFQATT, CDR2 SNEGSKA (reference sequence). V dropped 0 bases and J dropped 3 bases, with 18 bases sitting between them.

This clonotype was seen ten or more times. CDR3 loop: CASSLQAGGEKLFF. Written as DNA, the CDR3 is TGTGCCAGCAGCTTGCAGGCGGGGGGTGAAAAACTGTTTTTT. V usage is TRBV7-9 and J usage is TRBJ1-4; D perhaps matches TRBD1 (5 bases). The V end lost 3 bases, the J end lost 7 bases, and 12 bases lay between the germline ends. Germline values: CDR1 SEHNR, CDR2 FQNEAQ (reference sequence). This CDR3 contains 14 residues.

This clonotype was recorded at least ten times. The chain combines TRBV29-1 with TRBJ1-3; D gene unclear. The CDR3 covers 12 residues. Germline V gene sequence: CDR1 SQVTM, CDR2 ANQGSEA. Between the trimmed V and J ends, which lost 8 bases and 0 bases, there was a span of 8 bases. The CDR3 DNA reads TGCAGCCCCCCAGACTCTGGAAACACCATATATTTT. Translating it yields CSPPDSGNTIYF.

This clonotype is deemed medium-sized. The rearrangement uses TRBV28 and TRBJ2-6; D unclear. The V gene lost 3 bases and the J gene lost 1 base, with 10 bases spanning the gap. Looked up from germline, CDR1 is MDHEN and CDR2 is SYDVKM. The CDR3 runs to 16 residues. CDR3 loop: CASSFPTVSGANVLTF. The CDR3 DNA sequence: TGTGCCAGCAGTTTCCCGACGGTTTCTGGGGCCAACGTCCTGACTTTC.

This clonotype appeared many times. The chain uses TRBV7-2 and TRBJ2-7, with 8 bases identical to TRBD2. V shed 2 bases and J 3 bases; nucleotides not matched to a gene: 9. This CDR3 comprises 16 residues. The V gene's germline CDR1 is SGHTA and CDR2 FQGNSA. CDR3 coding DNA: TGTGCCAGCAGCTTATTAGATCGGGAGGGAGGCTACGAGCAGTACTTC. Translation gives CASSLLDREGGYEQYF.

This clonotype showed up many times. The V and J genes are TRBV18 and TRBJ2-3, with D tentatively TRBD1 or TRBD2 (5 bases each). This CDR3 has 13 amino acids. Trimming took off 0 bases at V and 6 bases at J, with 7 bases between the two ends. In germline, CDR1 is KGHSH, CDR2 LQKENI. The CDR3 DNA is TGTGCCAGCTCACCACCGGGGGAGGATACGCAGTATTTT. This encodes CASSPPGEDTQYF. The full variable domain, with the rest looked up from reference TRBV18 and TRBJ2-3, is NAGVMQNPRHLVRRRGQEARLRCSPMKGHSHVYWYRQLPEEGLKFMVYLQKENIIDESGMPKERFSAEFPKEGPSILRIQQVVRGDSAAYFCASSPPGEDTQYFGPGTRLTVL.

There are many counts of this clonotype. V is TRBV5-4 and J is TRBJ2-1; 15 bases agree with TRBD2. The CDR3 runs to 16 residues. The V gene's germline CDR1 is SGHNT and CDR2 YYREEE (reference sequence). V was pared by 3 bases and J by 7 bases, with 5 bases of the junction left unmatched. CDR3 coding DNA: TGTGCCAGCAGCTCCCGGACTAGCGGGAGGGGAAATGAGCAGTTCTTC. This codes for CASSSRTSGRGNEQFF.

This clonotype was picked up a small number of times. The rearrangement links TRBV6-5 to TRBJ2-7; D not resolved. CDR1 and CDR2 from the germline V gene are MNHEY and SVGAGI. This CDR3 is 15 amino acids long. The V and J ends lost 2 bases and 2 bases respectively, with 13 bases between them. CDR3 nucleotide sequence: TGTGCCAGCAGTTACCAGCCAGGCGTTGCCTACGAGCAGTACTTC. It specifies CASSYQPGVAYEQYF.

In nucleotides, the CDR3 is TGTGCCAGCCCCCCCACCCTCGATCCCCAGCATTTT. Encoded protein: CASPPTLDPQHF. V and J are TRBV7-3 and TRBJ1-5; D ambiguous. Per the germline V gene, CDR1 is SGHTA and CDR2 is FQGTGA. This CDR3 spans 12 amino acids. The V end lost 8 bases, the J end lost 10 bases, and 15 bases lay between the germline ends.

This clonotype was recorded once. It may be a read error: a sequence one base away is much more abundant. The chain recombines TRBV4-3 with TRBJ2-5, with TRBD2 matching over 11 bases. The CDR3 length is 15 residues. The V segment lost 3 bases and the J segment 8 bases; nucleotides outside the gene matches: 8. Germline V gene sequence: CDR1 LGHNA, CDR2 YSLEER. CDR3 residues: CASSQLSGGDDTQYF. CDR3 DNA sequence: TGCGCCAGCAGCCAGCTTAGCGGGGGGGATGATACCCAGTACTTC.

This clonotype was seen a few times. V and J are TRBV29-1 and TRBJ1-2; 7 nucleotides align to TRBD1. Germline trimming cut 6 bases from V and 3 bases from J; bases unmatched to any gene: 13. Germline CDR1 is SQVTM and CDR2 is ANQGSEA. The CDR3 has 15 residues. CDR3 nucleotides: TGCAGCGTCATCGAACCGGGACAGTATTACTATGGCTACACCTTC. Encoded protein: CSVIEPGQYYYGYTF.

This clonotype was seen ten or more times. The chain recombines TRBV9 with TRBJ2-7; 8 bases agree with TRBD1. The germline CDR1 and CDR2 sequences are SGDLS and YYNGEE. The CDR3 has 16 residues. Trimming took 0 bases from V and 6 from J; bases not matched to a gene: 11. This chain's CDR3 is CASSVVGGQGASEQYF. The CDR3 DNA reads TGTGCCAGCAGCGTAGTAGGAGGTCAGGGGGCGAGCGAGCAGTACTTC.

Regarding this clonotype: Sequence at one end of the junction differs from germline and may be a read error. CDR3 amino acids: CASAETANQTQHF. The CDR3 DNA reads as TGTGCCAGCGCCGAAACGGCCAATCAGACCCAGCATTTT. The chain employs TRBV28 and TRBJ1-5; D is uncertain. The CDR3 sequence is 13 residues long. Germline V gives CDR1 MDHEN, CDR2 SYDVKM.

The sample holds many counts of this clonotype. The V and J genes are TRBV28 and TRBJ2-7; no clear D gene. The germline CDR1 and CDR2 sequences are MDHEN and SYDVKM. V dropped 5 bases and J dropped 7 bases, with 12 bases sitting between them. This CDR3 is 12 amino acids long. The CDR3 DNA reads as TGTGCCAGCAGTCATCCCCTCAGGGAGCAGTACTTC. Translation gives CASSHPLREQYF.

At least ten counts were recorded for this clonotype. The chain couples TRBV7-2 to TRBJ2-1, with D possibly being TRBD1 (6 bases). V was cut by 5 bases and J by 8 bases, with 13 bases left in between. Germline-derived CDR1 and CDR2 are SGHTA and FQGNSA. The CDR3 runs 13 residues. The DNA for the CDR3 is TGTGCCAGCAGCGTAAACAGGGCCTATGAGCAGTTCTTC. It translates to CASSVNRAYEQFF.